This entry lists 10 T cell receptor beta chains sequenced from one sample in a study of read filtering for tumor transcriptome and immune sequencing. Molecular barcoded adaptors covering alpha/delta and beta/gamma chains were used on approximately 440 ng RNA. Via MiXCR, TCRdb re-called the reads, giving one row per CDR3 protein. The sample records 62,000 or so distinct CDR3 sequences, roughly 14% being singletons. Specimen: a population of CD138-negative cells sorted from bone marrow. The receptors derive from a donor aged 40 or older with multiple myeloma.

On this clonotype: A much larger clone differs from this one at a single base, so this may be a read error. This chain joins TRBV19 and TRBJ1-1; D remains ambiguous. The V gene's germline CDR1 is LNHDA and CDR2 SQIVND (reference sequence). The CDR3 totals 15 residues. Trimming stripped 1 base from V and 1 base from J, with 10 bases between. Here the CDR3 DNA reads TGTGCCAGTAGTATAGTTTCAGAAGAGAACACTGAAGCTTTCTTT. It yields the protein CASSIVSEENTEAFF. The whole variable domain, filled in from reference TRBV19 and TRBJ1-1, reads DGGITQSPKYLFRKEGQNVTLSCEQNLNHDAMYWYRQDPGQGLRLIYYSQIVNDFQKGDIAEGYSVSREKKESFPLTVTSAQKNPTAFYLCASSIVSEENTEAFFGQGTRLTVV.

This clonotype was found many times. The CDR3 coding sequence is TGTGCCAGCAGTTATGCAGGGGGCTGGTGGAGCAATCAGCCCCAGCATTTT. Translating it yields CASSYAGGWWSNQPQHF. This chain links TRBV6-2 or TRBV6-3 with TRBJ1-5; TRBD1 agrees at 8 bases. The CDR3 has 17 amino acids. Germline-derived CDR1 and CDR2 are MNHEY and SVGEGT. Trimming took 3 bases from V and 1 from J; bases not matched to a gene: 8.

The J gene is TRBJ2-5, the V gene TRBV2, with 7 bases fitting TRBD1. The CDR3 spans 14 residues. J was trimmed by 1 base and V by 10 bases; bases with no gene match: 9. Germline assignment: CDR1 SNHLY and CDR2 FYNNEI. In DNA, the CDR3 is TGTGCCACAAGACCCAGACAGGGCCAAGAGACCCAGTACTTC. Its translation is CATRPRQGQETQYF.

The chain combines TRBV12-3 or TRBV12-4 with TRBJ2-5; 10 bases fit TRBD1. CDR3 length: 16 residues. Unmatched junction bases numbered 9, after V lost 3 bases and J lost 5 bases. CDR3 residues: CASSFKGTGATETQYF. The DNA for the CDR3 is TGTGCCAGCAGTTTTAAAGGGACAGGGGCTACTGAGACCCAGTACTTC.

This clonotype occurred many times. The CDR3 region is CASSLRGSSYNEQFF. CDR3 sequence (DNA): TGTGCCAGCAGCTTACGAGGGAGCTCCTACAATGAGCAGTTCTTC. This sequence joins TRBV7-3 and TRBJ2-1, with D perhaps TRBD2 (5 bases). There are 15 residues in the CDR3. Trimming stripped 2 bases from V and 0 bases from J, with 8 bases between. Germline CDR1 reads SGHTA; CDR2 reads FQGTGA. The entire variable domain, with the rest obtained from reference TRBV7-3 and TRBJ2-1, is as follows: GAGVSQTPSNKVTEKGKYVELRCDPISGHTALYWYRQSLGQGPEFLIYFQGTGAADDSGLPNDRFFAVRPEGSVSTLKIQRTERGDSAVYLCASSLRGSSYNEQFFGPGTRLTVL.

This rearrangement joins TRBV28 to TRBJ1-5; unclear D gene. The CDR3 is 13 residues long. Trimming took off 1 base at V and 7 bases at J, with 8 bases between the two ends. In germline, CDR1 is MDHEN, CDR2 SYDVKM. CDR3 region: CASSLSLKQPQHF. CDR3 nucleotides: TGTGCCAGCAGTTTATCCCTCAAACAGCCCCAGCATTTT.

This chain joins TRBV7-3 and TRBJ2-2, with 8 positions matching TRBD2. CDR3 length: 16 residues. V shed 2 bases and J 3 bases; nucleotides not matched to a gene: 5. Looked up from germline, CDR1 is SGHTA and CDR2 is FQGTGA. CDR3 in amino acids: CASSLLRGAYTGELFF. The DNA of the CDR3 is TGTGCCAGCAGCTTATTGCGGGGGGCTTACACCGGGGAGCTGTTTTTT.

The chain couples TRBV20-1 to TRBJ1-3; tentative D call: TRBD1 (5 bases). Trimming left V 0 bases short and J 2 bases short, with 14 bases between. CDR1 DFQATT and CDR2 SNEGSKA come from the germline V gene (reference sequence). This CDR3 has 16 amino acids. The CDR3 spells CSARDGGGRAGNTIYF. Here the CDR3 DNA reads TGCAGTGCTAGAGATGGGGGGGGGAGAGCTGGAAACACCATATATTTT.

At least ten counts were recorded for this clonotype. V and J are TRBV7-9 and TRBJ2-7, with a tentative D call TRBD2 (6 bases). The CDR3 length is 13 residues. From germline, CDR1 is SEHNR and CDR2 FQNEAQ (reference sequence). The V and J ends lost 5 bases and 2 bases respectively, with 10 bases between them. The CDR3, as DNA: TGTGCCAGCAGCGGACTACCGACCTACGAGCAGTACTTC. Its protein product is CASSGLPTYEQYF.

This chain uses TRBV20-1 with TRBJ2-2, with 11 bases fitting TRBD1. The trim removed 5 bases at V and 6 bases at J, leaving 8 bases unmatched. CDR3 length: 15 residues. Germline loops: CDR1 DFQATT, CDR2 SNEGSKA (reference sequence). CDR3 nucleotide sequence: TGCAGTGCTGCCTCCCCGGGACAGGGGGCCGGGGAGCTGTTTTTT. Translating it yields CSAASPGQGAGELFF.